This T cell receptor beta chain was retrieved from a study of OX40 agonist ivuxolimab in advanced cancers. Produced via immunoSEQ multiplex PCR; TCRdb's table is partial and in-frame only. Of under 80,000 clones listed, roughly four fifths are singletons. Sample: CD4+ or CD8+ T cells sorted from blood, taken in a trial of the OX40 agonist ivuxolimab. This clonotype was sampled from an adult with an advanced solid tumor such as melanoma, head and neck, liver or kidney cancer.

The CDR3 sequence: CASSPTARIKKLFF. CDR3 sequence (DNA): TGTGCCAGCAGCCCGACTGCCAGAATCAAAAAACTGTTTTTT. This chain joins TRBV7-2 and TRBJ1-4; no clear D gene. Germline CDR1 is SGHTA and CDR2 is FQGNSA. V lost 5 bases and J lost 9, with 16 bases in between. The CDR3 has 14 residues. Combining the CDR3 with reference TRBV7-2 and TRBJ1-4 gives the whole variable domain GAGVSQSPSNKVTEKGKDVELRCDPISGHTALYWYRQSLGQGLEFLIYFQGNSAPDKSGLPSDRFSAERTGGSVSTLTIQRTQQEDSAVYLCASSPTARIKKLFFGSGTQLSVL.